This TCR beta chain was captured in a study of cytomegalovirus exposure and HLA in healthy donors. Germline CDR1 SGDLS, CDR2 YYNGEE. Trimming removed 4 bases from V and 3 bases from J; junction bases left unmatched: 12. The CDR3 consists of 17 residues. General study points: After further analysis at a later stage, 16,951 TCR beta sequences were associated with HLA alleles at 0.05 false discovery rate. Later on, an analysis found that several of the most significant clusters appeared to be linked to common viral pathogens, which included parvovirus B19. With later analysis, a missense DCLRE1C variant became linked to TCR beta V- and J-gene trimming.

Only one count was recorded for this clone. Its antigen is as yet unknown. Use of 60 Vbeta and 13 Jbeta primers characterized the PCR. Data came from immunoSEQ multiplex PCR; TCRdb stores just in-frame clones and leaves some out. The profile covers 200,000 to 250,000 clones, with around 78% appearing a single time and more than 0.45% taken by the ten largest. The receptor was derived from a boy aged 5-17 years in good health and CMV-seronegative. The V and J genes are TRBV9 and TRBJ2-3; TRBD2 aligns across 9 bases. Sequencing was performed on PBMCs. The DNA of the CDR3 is TGTGCCAGCAGCCCCCGTGGCGGGGGGGCCTTTACAGATACGCAGTATTTT. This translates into CASSPRGGGAFTDTQYF. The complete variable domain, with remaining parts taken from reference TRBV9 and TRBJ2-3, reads DSGVTQTPKHLITATGQRVTLRCSPRSGDLSVYWYQQSLDQGLQFLIQYYNGEERAKGNILERFSAQQFPDLHSELNLSSLELGDSALYFCASSPRGGGAFTDTQYFGPGTRLTVL.